These 12 T cell receptor beta chains were all obtained from the same sample, sequenced in a study of blood T cell repertoires in COVID-19. Assay: immunoSEQ multiplex PCR; the TCRdb copy retains only in-frame clones and omits some. The sample holds 200,000 to 300,000 clones, around 86% seen once. The sequenced sample consisted of peripheral blood. Receptor source: a woman aged 40 to 50 who had recovered from COVID-19.

V gene TRBV19 combines with J gene TRBJ2-3; a weak D match, TRBD1 (5 bases). V lost 2 bases and J 6 bases, leaving 15 bases between the germline ends. This CDR3 is 15 amino acids long. The germline gives CDR1 LNHDA, CDR2 SQIVND (reference sequence). In DNA, the CDR3 is TGTGCCAGTAGTATATCAGGGTCCCCTGGGGATACGCAGTATTTT. This sequence encodes CASSISGSPGDTQYF.

CDR3 in DNA: TGTGCCACCAGTGCGCCCCGGCCAGGGCGTACTCCTGCAACTAATGAAAAACTGTTTTTT. Protein sequence: CATSAPRPGRTPATNEKLFF. J is TRBJ1-4 and V is TRBV24-1, with TRBD1 as a possible D gene (5 bases). From germline, CDR1 is KGHDR and CDR2 SFDVKD. CDR3 size: 20 residues. Trimming pared 5 bases from V and 0 bases from J, leaving 24 bases between.

The chain recombines TRBV4-1 with TRBJ1-1; 12 nucleotides line up with TRBD1. The V gene end was trimmed by 5 bases and the J gene end by 6 bases; junction bases not matched to a gene: 7. The CDR3 has 15 residues. The V gene's germline CDR1 is MGHRA and CDR2 YSYEKL. In nucleotides, the CDR3 is TGCGCCAGCAGCTTCTCGGGACAGGGGGCCGCTGAAGCTTTCTTT. Its translation is CASSFSGQGAAEAFF.

The chain employs TRBV11-3 and TRBJ1-1; 7 bases are shared with TRBD1. The germline V gene has CDR1 SGHNT and CDR2 YENEEA. The ends lost 7 bases at V and 4 bases at J; junction bases unmatched: 12. There are 15 residues in the CDR3. Written as DNA, the CDR3 is TGTGCCAGCACCCCACAGGGGCTGCCGGGCACTGAAGCTTTCTTT. Amino acid sequence: CASTPQGLPGTEAFF.

The table lists this clone with a count of one. The chain has TRBV2 and TRBJ1-1; 10 positions agree with TRBD1. The CDR3 loop spans 13 amino acids. The germline gives CDR1 SNHLY, CDR2 FYNNEI. The V segment lost 7 bases and the J segment 5 bases; nucleotides outside the gene matches: 4. The CDR3 protein is CASNDRGRTEAFF. The CDR3 nucleotides read TGTGCCAGCAACGACAGGGGGCGGACTGAAGCTTTCTTT.

V and J are TRBV3-1 (or the pseudogene TRBV3-2) and TRBJ2-7; a possible D gene is TRBD1 (6 bases). Germline CDR1 and CDR2: LGHDT and YNNKEL (reference sequence). This CDR3 region has 19 residues. V dropped 0 bases and J dropped 1 base, with 22 bases sitting between them. CDR3 protein: CASSQDDRWSDRSSYEQYF. CDR3 coding DNA: TGTGCCAGCAGCCAAGATGACAGGTGGAGTGACAGGAGTTCCTACGAGCAGTACTTC.

This rearrangement joins TRBV5-1 to TRBJ2-3, with D perhaps TRBD2 (5 bases). The CDR3 loop spans 16 amino acids. Germline CDR1 SGHRS, CDR2 YFSETQ. V shed 6 bases and J shed 0 bases, with 17 bases lying between them. The CDR3 sequence: CASKPGSTLSTDTQYF. The CDR3 nucleotides are TGCGCCAGCAAACCGGGGTCCACCCTCAGCACAGATACGCAGTATTTT. Supplemented by reference TRBV5-1 and TRBJ2-3, the full variable domain reads KAGVTQTPRYLIKTRGQQVTLSCSPISGHRSVSWYQQTPGQGLQFLFEYFSETQRNKGNFPGRFSGRQFSNSRSEMNVSTLELGDSALYLCASKPGSTLSTDTQYFGPGTRLTVL.

This clone was detected only once. One end of the junction does not line up with germline, which may come from a read error. The rearrangement joins TRBV3-1 (or the pseudogene TRBV3-2) to TRBJ1-2; no reliable D call. Germline V gives CDR1 LGHDT, CDR2 YNNKEL (reference sequence). The CDR3 consists of 15 residues. CDR3 protein: CASSQDHWPHYGYTF. DNA for the CDR3: TGTGCCAGCAGCCAAGATCACTGGCCCCACTACGGCTACACCTTC.

The V gene is TRBV7-9, the J gene TRBJ1-4; D not certain. V was cut by 7 bases and J by 3 bases, with 12 bases left in between. CDR1 is SEHNR, CDR2 FQNEAQ, per germline (reference sequence). This CDR3 has 14 residues. CDR3: CASTNLPPNEKLFF. As DNA, the CDR3 is TGTGCCAGCACCAATCTCCCCCCTAATGAAAAACTGTTTTTT.

This chain connects TRBV5-1 to TRBJ2-3; D is possibly TRBD1 (5 bases). Germline V gene lookup returns CDR1 SGHRS and CDR2 YFSETQ. This CDR3 region has 15 residues. Deletions cut 0 bases from V and 2 bases from J, with 10 bases between. The DNA for the CDR3 is TGCGCCAGCAGCTTGGTGCAGGGCTCCACAGATACGCAGTATTTT. Protein: CASSLVQGSTDTQYF.

The table lists this clone with a few counts. This rearrangement joins TRBV9 to TRBJ1-1; D possibly corresponds to TRBD1 (6 bases). Trimming removed 4 bases from V and 5 bases from J, with 18 bases in between. CDR1 SGDLS and CDR2 YYNGEE come from the germline V gene. This CDR3 contains 15 residues. The CDR3: CASSPRRGASTEAFF. In DNA, the CDR3 is TGTGCCAGCAGCCCCCGTCGGGGGGCGAGTACTGAAGCTTTCTTT.

The rearrangement joins TRBV6-6 to TRBJ2-7, with D perhaps matching TRBD2 (5 bases). This CDR3 region has 18 residues. Per the germline V gene, CDR1 is MNHNY and CDR2 is SVGAGI (reference sequence). Trimming stripped 5 bases from V and 2 bases from J, with 25 bases between. CDR3 bases: TGTGCCAGCAGTCATACCTCCCTACTAGTAACCCCCCCCTACGAGCAGTACTTC. Amino acid sequence: CASSHTSLLVTPPYEQYF.